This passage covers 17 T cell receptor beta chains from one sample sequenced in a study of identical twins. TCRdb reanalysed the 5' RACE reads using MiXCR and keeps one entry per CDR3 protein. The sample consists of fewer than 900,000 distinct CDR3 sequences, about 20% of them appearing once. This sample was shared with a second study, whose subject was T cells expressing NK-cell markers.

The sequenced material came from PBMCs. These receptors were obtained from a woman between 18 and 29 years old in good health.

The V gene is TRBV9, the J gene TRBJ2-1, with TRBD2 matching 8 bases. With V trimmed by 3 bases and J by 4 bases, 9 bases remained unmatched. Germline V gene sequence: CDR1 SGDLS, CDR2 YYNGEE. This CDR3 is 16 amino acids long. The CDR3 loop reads CASSGPTSGTYNEQFF. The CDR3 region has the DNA TGTGCCAGCAGCGGACCCACTAGCGGTACTTACAATGAGCAGTTCTTC.

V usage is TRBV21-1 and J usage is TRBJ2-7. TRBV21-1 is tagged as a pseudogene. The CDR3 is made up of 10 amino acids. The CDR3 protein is CASSRERSYF. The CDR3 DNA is TGTGCCAGCAGCCGTGAGAGAAGCTACTTC.

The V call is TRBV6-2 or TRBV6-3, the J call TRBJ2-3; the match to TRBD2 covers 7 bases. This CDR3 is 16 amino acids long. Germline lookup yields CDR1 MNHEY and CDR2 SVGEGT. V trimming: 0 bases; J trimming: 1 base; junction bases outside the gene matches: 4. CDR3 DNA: TGTGCCAGCAGTTACTCGGGGGGGACCCGCACAGATACGCAGTATTTT. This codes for CASSYSGGTRTDTQYF.

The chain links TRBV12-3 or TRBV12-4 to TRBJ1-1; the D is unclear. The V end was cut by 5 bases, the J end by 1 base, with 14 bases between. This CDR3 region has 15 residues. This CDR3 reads CASSNPEISNTEAFF. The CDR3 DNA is TGTGCCAGCAGTAACCCAGAGATCTCGAACACTGAAGCTTTCTTT.

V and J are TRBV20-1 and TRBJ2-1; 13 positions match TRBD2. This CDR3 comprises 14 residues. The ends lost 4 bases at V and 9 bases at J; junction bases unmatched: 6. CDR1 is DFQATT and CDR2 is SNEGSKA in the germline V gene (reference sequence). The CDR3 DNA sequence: TGCAGTGCTAAACTAGCGGGAGGGGATGGTGAGCAGTTCTTC. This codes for CSAKLAGGDGEQFF.

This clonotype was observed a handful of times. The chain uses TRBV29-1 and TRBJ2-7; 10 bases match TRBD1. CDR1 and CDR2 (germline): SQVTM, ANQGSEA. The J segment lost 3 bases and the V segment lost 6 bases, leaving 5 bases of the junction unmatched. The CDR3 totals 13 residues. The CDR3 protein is CSVHRTGGYEQYF. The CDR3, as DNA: TGCAGCGTCCACAGGACAGGGGGCTACGAGCAGTACTTC.

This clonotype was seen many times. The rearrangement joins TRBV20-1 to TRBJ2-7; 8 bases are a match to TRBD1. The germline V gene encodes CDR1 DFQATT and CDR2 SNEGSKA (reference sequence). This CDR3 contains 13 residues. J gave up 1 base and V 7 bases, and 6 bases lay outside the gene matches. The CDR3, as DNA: TGCAGTGGGGGGACAGGCCAATCCTACGAGCAGTACTTC. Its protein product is CSGGTGQSYEQYF.

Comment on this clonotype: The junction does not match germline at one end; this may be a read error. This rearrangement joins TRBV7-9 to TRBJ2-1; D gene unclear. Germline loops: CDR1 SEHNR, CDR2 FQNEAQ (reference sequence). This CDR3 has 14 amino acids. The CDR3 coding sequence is TGTGCCCGCAGCCCTCAGGCAGAGTACAATGAGCAGTTCTTC. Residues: CARSPQAEYNEQFF.

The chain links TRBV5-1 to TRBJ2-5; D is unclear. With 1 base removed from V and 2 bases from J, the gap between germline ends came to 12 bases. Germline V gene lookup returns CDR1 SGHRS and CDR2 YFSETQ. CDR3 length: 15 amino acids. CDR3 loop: CASSLTPGNQETQYF. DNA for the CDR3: TGCGCCAGCAGCTTGACCCCAGGAAATCAAGAGACCCAGTACTTC.

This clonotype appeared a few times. CDR3 loop: CASFNSGSGNEQFF. The CDR3 region has the DNA TGTGCCAGCTTCAACAGCGGGAGTGGAAATGAGCAGTTCTTC. This chain uses TRBV5-5 with TRBJ2-1; 8 nucleotides agree with TRBD2. Looked up from germline, CDR1 is SGHKS and CDR2 is YYEKEE (reference sequence). This CDR3 has 14 amino acids. V gave up 7 bases and J gave up 7 bases; unmatched junction bases: 10. Using reference TRBV5-5 and TRBJ2-1 for the parts outside the CDR3, the full variable domain is DAGVTQSPTHLIKTRGQQVTLRCSPISGHKSVSWYQQVLGQGPQFIFQYYEKEERGRGNFPDRFSARQFPNYSSELNVNALLLGDSALYLCASFNSGSGNEQFFGPGTRLTVL.

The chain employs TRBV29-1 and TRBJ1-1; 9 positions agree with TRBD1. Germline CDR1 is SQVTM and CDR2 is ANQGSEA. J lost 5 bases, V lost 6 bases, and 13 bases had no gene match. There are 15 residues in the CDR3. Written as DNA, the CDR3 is TGCAGCGTCAAACGATTACAGGGGGCTCGGACTGAAGCTTTCTTT. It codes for CSVKRLQGARTEAFF.

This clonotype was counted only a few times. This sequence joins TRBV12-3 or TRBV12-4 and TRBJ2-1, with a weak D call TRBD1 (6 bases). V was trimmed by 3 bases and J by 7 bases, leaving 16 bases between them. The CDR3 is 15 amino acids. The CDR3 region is CASSLWGGQGNEQFF. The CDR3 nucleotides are TGTGCCAGCAGTTTGTGGGGCGGGCAGGGGAATGAGCAGTTCTTC.

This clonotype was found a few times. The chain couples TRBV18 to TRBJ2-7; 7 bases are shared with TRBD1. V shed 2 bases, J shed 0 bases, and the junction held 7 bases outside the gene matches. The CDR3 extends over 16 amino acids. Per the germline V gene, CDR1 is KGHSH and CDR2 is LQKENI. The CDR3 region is CASSPSMTGHSYEQYF. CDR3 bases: TGTGCCAGCTCACCATCTATGACAGGGCACTCCTACGAGCAGTACTTC.

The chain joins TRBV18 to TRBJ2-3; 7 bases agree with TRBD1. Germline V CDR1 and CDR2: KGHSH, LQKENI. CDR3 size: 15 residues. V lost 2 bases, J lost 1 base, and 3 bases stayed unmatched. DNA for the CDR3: TGTGCCAGCTCACCAGAAACAGGGGGCACAGATACGCAGTATTTT. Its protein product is CASSPETGGTDTQYF.

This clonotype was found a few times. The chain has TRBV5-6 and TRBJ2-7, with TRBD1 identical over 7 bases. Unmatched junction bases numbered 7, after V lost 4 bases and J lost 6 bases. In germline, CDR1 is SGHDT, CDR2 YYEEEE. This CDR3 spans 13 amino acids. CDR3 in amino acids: CASSVTGYSEQYF. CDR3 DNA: TGTGCCAGCAGCGTGACAGGGTATAGCGAGCAGTACTTC. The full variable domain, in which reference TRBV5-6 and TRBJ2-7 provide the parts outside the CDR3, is DAGVTQSPTHLIKTRGQQVTLRCSPKSGHDTVSWYQQALGQGPQFIFQYYEEEERQRGNFPDRFSGHQFPNYSSELNVNALLLGDSALYLCASSVTGYSEQYFGPGTRLTVT.

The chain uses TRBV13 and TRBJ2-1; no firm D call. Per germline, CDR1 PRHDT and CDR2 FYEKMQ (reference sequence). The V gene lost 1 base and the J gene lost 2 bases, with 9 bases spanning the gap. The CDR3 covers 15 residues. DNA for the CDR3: TGTGCCAGCAGCTTAGTACAGTTGACCTACAATGAGCAGTTCTTC. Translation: CASSLVQLTYNEQFF.

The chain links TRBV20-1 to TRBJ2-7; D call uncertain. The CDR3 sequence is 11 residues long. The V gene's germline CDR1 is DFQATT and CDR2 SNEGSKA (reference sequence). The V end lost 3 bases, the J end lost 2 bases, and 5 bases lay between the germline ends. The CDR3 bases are TGCAGTGCTAGGAAAACCTACGAGCAGTACTTC. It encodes CSARKTYEQYF.